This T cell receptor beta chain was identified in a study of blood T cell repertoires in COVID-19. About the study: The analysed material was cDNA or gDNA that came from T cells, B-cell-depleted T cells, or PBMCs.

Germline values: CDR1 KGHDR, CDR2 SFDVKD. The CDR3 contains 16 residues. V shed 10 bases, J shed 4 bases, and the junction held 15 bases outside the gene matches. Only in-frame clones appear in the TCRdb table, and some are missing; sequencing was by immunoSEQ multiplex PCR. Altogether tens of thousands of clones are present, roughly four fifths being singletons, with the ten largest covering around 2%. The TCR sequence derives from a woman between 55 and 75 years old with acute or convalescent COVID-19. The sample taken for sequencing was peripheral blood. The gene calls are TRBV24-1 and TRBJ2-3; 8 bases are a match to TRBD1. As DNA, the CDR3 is TGTGCCACTTCCGCCTCAGGGGGCCCTATCCCAGATACGCAGTATTTT. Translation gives CATSASGGPIPDTQYF.